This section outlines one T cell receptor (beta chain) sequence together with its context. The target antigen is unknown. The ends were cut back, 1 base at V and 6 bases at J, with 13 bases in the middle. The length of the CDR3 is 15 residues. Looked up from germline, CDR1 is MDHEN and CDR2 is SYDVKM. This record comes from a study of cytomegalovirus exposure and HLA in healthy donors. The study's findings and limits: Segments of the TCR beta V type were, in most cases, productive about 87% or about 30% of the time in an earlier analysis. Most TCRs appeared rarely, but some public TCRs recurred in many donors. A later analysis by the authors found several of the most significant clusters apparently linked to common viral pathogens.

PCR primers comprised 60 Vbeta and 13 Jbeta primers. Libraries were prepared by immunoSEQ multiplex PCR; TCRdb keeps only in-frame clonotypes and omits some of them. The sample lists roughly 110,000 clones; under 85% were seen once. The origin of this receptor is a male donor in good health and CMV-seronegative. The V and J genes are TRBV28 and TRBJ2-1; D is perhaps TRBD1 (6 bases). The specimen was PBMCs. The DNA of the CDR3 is TGTGCCAGCAGTTTATCCCCAACAGGGTCCAATGAGCAGTTCTTC. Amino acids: CASSLSPTGSNEQFF.